This is a list of T cell receptor beta chains from one sample in a study of cytomegalovirus exposure and HLA in healthy donors. Sequencing was performed with immunoSEQ multiplex PCR; in TCRdb, only in-frame clones are kept and a portion is missing. The repertoire has roughly 190,000 clones, over 80% of them found once; the top ten carry around 1.4%. Sequencing was done on a sample of PBMCs. These TCRs come from a man between 25 and 39 years old in good health and CMV-seronegative. CDR3s include the opening cysteine and the closing phenylalanine or tryptophan. A D gene is named only where the DNA matches it firmly. Clone size is shown for a subset of rows, as once, few, many or a class of expanded clone.

>TRBJ1-4|.|TRBV5-1|.
TGCGCCAGCAGCTTGGGCGGATTTGCAACTAATGAAAAACTGTTTTTT
CASSLGGFATNEKLFF
>TRBJ2-7|medium-sized|TRBV7-9|.
TGTTCCAGCAGCTTAGGGGGAGGGGAGGGAGGACTTTCCTACGAGCAGTACTTC
CSSSLGGGEGGLSYEQYF
>TRBJ1-2|.|TRBV6-5|TRBD1
TGTGCCAGCAGCGGGACAGCCTATGGCTACACCTTC
CASSGTAYGYTF
>TRBJ2-3|.|TRBV6-5|.
TGTGCCAGCAGTTACTCGACAACCACAGATACGCAGTATTTT
CASSYSTTTDTQYF
>TRBJ1-6|.|TRBV27|.
TGTGCCAGCAGTGGGTCTTCTAGATACCATTCACCCCTCCACTTT
CASSGSSRYHSPLHF
>TRBJ2-5|.|TRBV15|.
TGTGCCACCAGCAGACTCGGTATAGAGACCCAGTACTTC
CATSRLGIETQYF
>TRBJ2-7|.|TRBV7-2|TRBD1
TGTGCCAGCAGCTTAACAGGGGGCGAGCAGTACTTC
CASSLTGGEQYF
>TRBJ1-2|.|TRBV5-1|.
TGCGCCAGCAGCTTGAGGACAGCCCCCTTTTCTAACTATGGCTACACCTTC
CASSLRTAPFSNYGYTF
>TRBJ1-6|.|TRBV28|.
TGTGCCAGCAGTTTTCAGCTAGGGGATTCACCCCTCCACTTT
CASSFQLGDSPLHF
>TRBJ2-2|.|TRBV28|.
TGTGCCAGCAGTGCTTCTTTGCAGGGTGAACTGTTTTTT
CASSASLQGELFF
>TRBJ2-5|.|TRBV6-1|TRBD2
TGTGCCAGCAGTGAAGCGCTAGCGGAAGAGACCCAGTACTTC
CASSEALAEETQYF
>TRBJ2-1|.|TRBV29-1|.
TGCAGCGTTGAAGATCGAGGACTAACCCTTTACAATGAGCAGTTCTTC
CSVEDRGLTLYNEQFF
>TRBJ2-2|.|TRBV4-1|TRBD2
TGCGCCAGCAGCTCCCCGGAGCGGGGCGCGAACACCGGGGAGCTGTTTTTT
CASSSPERGANTGELFF